The 13 T cell receptor beta chains listed next were all sequenced from one sample in a study of T cell repertoires in cytomegalovirus infection. TCRdb independently ran MiXCR on the reads; one entry per CDR3 protein. The table lists around 740,000 distinct CDR3 sequences, 35% of them singletons, with about 2.8% in the top ten. The specimen was PBMCs. The receptor source for this set is a human donor in good health (CMV status not recorded). Some clones in this sample may be carry-over from other donors' samples.

The V gene is TRBV13, the J gene TRBJ1-5; D not certain. CDR3 length equals 18 residues. CDR1 and CDR2 (germline): PRHDT, FYEKMQ (reference sequence). With 0 bases removed from V and 0 bases from J, the gap between germline ends came to 15 bases. The DNA for the CDR3 is TGTGCCAGCAGCTTAGGACCCCAGGAAACTTATAGCAATCAGCCCCAGCATTTT. Residues: CASSLGPQETYSNQPQHF.

The gene calls are TRBV28 and TRBJ1-1; 7 nucleotides line up with TRBD1. The CDR3 length is 14 residues. Germline V gene data show CDR1 as MDHEN and CDR2 as SYDVKM. Losses at the gene ends were 6 bases for V and 12 bases for J; bases not matched to a gene: 16. The CDR3 region is CASSYQTGVRKTFF. In DNA form, the CDR3 reads TGTGCCAGCAGCTACCAAACAGGGGTCAGGAAGACTTTCTTT.

The V call is TRBV20-1, the J call TRBJ1-4, with a weak D call TRBD1 (5 bases). V was cut by 1 base and J by 7 bases, with 13 bases left in between. CDR3 length: 14 residues. Germline CDR1 DFQATT, CDR2 SNEGSKA (reference sequence). The CDR3 DNA follows: TGCAGTGCTAGAGCTGGCGGGACGGGTGAAAAACTGTTTTTT. Amino acid sequence: CSARAGGTGEKLFF.

This clonotype was detected only a few times. The J gene is TRBJ1-2, the V gene TRBV25-1; D remains unclear. The germline gives CDR1 MGHDK, CDR2 SYGVNS. V dropped 1 base and J dropped 3 bases, with 9 bases sitting between them. This CDR3 region has 14 residues. As DNA, the CDR3 is TGTGCCAGCAGTGAATGGTCTGGCCACTATGGCTACACCTTC. It encodes CASSEWSGHYGYTF.

The chain employs TRBV7-8 and TRBJ2-2; no clear D gene. Germline assignment: CDR1 SGHVS and CDR2 FQNEAQ. Trimming took off 2 bases at V and 0 bases at J, with 10 bases between the two ends. CDR3 size: 16 residues. CDR3 loop: CASSLRRHPNTGELFF. The CDR3 DNA follows: TGTGCCAGCAGCTTACGAAGGCACCCGAACACCGGGGAGCTGTTTTTT.

Regarding this clonotype: One end of the junction is discordant with germline, which a read error may explain. The chain has TRBV12-3 or TRBV12-4 and TRBJ1-3; D gene uncertain. CDR3 length: 12 amino acids. The CDR3 loop reads CASSYSRHTIYF. The CDR3 DNA follows: TGTGCCAGCAGTTATAGTAGGCACACCATCTATTTT.

In its sample, this clonotype was seen many times. This sequence joins TRBV6-4 and TRBJ1-1; no definite D call. Germline CDR1 reads MRHNA; CDR2 reads SNTAGT. Trimming removed 0 bases from V and 1 base from J, with 3 bases in between. The CDR3 is 13 amino acids. CDR3: CASSDSGNTEAFF. CDR3 sequence (DNA): TGTGCCAGCAGTGACTCTGGGAACACTGAAGCTTTCTTT.

This clonotype was counted a few times. The V and J genes are TRBV27 and TRBJ1-5; D gene ambiguous. V was shortened by 5 bases and J by 0 bases, with 11 bases between the two germline ends. The CDR3 length is 15 residues. Germline CDR1 is MNHEY and CDR2 is SMNVEV (reference sequence). Here the CDR3 reads CASSPGVNSNQPQHF. The CDR3 DNA sequence: TGTGCCAGCAGTCCTGGGGTAAATAGCAATCAGCCCCAGCATTTT.

The J gene is TRBJ2-1, the V gene TRBV25-1; TRBD2 matches 7 bases. Losses at the gene ends were 2 bases for V and 3 bases for J; bases not matched to a gene: 4. The CDR3 has 15 amino acids. The germline gives CDR1 MGHDK, CDR2 SYGVNS. The CDR3 DNA sequence: TGTGCCAGCAGTGAAACCGGGAGGCTCTACAATGAGCAGTTCTTC. Translated: CASSETGRLYNEQFF.

A few counts support this clonotype. The V call is TRBV7-9, the J call TRBJ2-1; the D call may be TRBD1 or TRBD2 (5 bases each). V shed 5 bases and J shed 7 bases, with 21 bases lying between them. Germline values: CDR1 SEHNR, CDR2 FQNEAQ (reference sequence). CDR3 length equals 16 residues. CDR3 coding DNA: TGTGCCAGCAGCCAAGTGAGCGGTTCTAGGGGAAATGAGCAGTTCTTC. Residues: CASSQVSGSRGNEQFF. The complete variable domain, with remaining parts taken from reference TRBV7-9 and TRBJ2-1, reads DTGVSQNPRHKITKRGQNVTFRCDPISEHNRLYWYRQTLGQGPEFLTYFQNEAQLEKSRLLSDRFSAERPKGSFSTLEIQRTEQGDSAMYLCASSQVSGSRGNEQFFGPGTRLTVL.

This clonotype was counted a few times. J is TRBJ1-1 and V is TRBV11-2, with D unclear. The CDR3 is 17 residues long. The germline V and J ends were trimmed by 0 bases and 1 base, with 15 bases remaining between them. Germline CDR1 reads SGHAT; CDR2 reads FQNNGV. As DNA, the CDR3 is TGTGCCAGCAGCTTAGATCCCCTAAGAAGGGCGAACACTGAAGCTTTCTTT. Translating it yields CASSLDPLRRANTEAFF.

This chain joins TRBV30 and TRBJ1-1; TRBD1 is a possible D gene (5 bases). Trimming left V 4 bases short and J 0 bases short, with 9 bases between. Germline V CDR1 and CDR2: GTSNPN, SVGIG (reference sequence). The CDR3 loop spans 13 amino acids. CDR3 in amino acids: CAWKVTVNTEAFF. Here the CDR3 DNA reads TGTGCCTGGAAAGTGACAGTGAACACTGAAGCTTTCTTT.

This clonotype has ten or more counts. The junction shows a germline mismatch at one end, possibly a read error. The chain carries TRBV7-2 and TRBJ2-1; perhaps TRBD2 as D (5 bases). This CDR3 is built from 15 residues. CDR1 and CDR2 from the germline V gene are SGHTA and FQGNSA. The CDR3 DNA is TGTGCCAGCAGCCTAGCCACCGGCTCCTACAATGAGCAGTTCTTC. Residues: CASSLATGSYNEQFF.